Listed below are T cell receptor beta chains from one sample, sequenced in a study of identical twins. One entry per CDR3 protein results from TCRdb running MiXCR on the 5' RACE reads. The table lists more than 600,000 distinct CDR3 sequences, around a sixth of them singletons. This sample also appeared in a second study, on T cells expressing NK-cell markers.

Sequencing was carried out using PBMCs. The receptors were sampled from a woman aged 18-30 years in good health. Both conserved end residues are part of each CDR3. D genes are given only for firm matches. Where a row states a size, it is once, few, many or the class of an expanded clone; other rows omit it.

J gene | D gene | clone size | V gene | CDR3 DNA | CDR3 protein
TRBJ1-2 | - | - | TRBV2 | TGTGCCAGCAACCCTGACGGTGGGGCGGCCGGCTACACCTTC | CASNPDGGAAGYTF
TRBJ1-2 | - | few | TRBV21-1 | TGTGCCAGCAGCAAAGATAGAGGGGGCCGGACCTACACCTTC | CASSKDRGGRTYTF
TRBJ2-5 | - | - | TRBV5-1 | TGCGCCAGCAGCTTGGTTTCGGGAGTAACAGAGACCCAGTACTTC | CASSLVSGVTETQYF
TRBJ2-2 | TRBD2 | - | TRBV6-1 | TGTGCCAGCAGTCAAACGACTAGCGGGGGCGAGCTGTTTTTT | CASSQTTSGGELFF
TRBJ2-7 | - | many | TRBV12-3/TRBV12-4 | TGTGCCAGCAGTTTAGACAGGGTCGAGCAGTACTTC | CASSLDRVEQYF
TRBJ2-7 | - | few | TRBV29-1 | TGCAGCGTTATAGCGGATATAGCCTACGAGCAGTACTTC | CSVIADIAYEQYF
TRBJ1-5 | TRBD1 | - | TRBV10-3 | TGTGCCATCAGCCTGGACAGGGCCAGCAATCAGCCCCAGCATTTT | CAISLDRASNQPQHF
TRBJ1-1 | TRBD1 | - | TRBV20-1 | TGCAGTGCTCCGGGACAGGGGCACACTGAAGCTTTCTTT | CSAPGQGHTEAFF
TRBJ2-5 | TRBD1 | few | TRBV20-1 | TGCAGTGCTAGAGATGACAGGGGGGGGGAGACCCAGTACTTC | CSARDDRGGETQYF
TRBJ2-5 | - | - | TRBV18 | TGTGCCAGCTCACCATCCCAGCGCCAAGAGACCCAGTACTTC | CASSPSQRQETQYF
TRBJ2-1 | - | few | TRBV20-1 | TGCAGTGCCCAGGACAACAATGAGCAGTTCTTC | CSAQDNNEQFF
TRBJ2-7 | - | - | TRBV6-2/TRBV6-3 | TGTGCCAGCCGGGAGTACTACGAGCAGTACTTC | CASREYYEQYF
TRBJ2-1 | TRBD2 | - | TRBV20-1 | TGCAGTGCTAGAGATCAGGCCAGCGGGGATTACAATGAGCAGTTCTTC | CSARDQASGDYNEQFF
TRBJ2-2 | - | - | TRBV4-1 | TGCGCCAGCAGGAAAACAGGCAACACCGGGGAGCTGTTTTTT | CASRKTGNTGELFF
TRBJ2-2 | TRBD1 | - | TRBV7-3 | TGTGCCAGCAGCTCAGGACAGGGGGCATCCGGGGAGCTGTTTTTT | CASSSGQGASGELFF
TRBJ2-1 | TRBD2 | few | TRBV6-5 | TGTGCCAGCAGCTCCTCGGGACTAGGCCATGAGCAGTTCTTC | CASSSSGLGHEQFF
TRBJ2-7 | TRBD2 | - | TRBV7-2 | TGTGCCAGCAGCACCCGACTAGCGGGGACCTACGAGCAGTACTTC | CASSTRLAGTYEQYF
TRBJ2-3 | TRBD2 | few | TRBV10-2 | TGCGCCAGTTCTAGCGGGGGGGCCGGGACAGATACGCAGTATTTT | CASSSGGAGTDTQYF
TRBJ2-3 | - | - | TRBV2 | TGTGCCAGCACACAATCGTCGGGAGAGGGTCATGACACAGATACGCAGTATTTT | CASTQSSGEGHDTDTQYF
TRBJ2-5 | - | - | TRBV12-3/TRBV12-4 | TGTGCCAGCAGTTTGGGGCAGTCCAGGGAGACCCAGTACTTC | CASSLGQSRETQYF
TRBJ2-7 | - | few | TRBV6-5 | TGTGCCAGCAGTTACTTTGGTTCGGGGAGGTCTAGGGAGCAGTACTTC | CASSYFGSGRSREQYF
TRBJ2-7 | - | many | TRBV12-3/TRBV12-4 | TGTGCCAGCAGTCCGGGACCCCACTACGAGCAGTACTTC | CASSPGPHYEQYF